The present entry profiles one T cell receptor (beta chain) with its context. This CDR3 is 13 amino acids long. Germline assignment: CDR1 SGHTA and CDR2 FQGTGA. V was cut by 1 base and J by 11 bases, with 14 bases left in between. The data derive from a study of blood T cell repertoires in COVID-19. Study background: The study drew acute and convalescent COVID-19 samples from the United States, Italy and Spain.

In the authors' workflow: Reference gene primer amplification in the assay estimated nucleated cell counts. Data came from immunoSEQ multiplex PCR; TCRdb stores just in-frame clones and leaves some out. V and J calls and clone size are as listed in that table; D and trimming were resolved from the DNA. In the table there are nearly 95,000 clones, 87% of which are singletons. This TCR came from a human donor with acute or convalescent COVID-19. The donor label of this sample is uncertain. Sequenced material: peripheral blood. The V call is TRBV7-3, the J call TRBJ1-1, with D possibly being TRBD1 (5 bases). The DNA of the CDR3 is TGTGCCAGCAGCTTAAGGGAGGGGAGGGAGGCTTTCTTT. It specifies CASSLREGREAFF.